What follows are 4 T cell receptor beta chains derived from one specimen sequenced in a study of cytomegalovirus exposure and HLA in healthy donors. PCR involved 60 Vbeta and 13 Jbeta primers. This table comes from immunoSEQ multiplex PCR, and its TCRdb copy is limited to in-frame clones, with some not included. The top ten clones hold 3.3% of a sample with roughly 62,000 clones, roughly 80% of them seen once. The source material was PBMCs. The receptors here all came from a middle-aged woman in good health and CMV-seropositive.

This clone was seen only a few times. This chain joins TRBV4-1 and TRBJ1-5; 7 bases are a match to TRBD1. V trimming: 4 bases; J trimming: 4 bases; junction bases outside the gene matches: 7. Germline CDR1 is MGHRA and CDR2 is YSYEKL. The CDR3 totals 15 residues. CDR3 in amino acids: CASSPDRDGNQPQHF. The CDR3 region has the DNA TGCGCCAGCAGCCCTGACAGGGATGGGAATCAGCCCCAGCATTTT.

The gene calls are TRBV5-4 and TRBJ2-7; 8 nucleotides match TRBD1. Germline trimming cut 4 bases from V and 0 bases from J; bases unmatched to any gene: 6. The CDR3 sequence is 15 residues long. Germline CDR1 and CDR2: SGHNT and YYREEE (reference sequence). The CDR3 loop reads CASSRTGFSSYEQYF. CDR3 nucleotide sequence: TGTGCCAGCAGCCGGACAGGGTTCAGCTCCTACGAGCAGTACTTC.

CDR3 loop: CASTTFPGQGYEQYF. As DNA, the CDR3 is TGTGCCAGCACCACATTTCCGGGACAGGGTTACGAGCAGTACTTC. V is TRBV2 and J is TRBJ2-7, with 9 nucleotides matching TRBD1. Looked up from germline, CDR1 is SNHLY and CDR2 is FYNNEI. There are 15 residues in the CDR3. V lost 7 bases to trimming and J lost 4 bases; unmatched junction nucleotides: 11.

The rearrangement joins TRBV10-2 to TRBJ1-2; D remains unclear. The germline V gene encodes CDR1 WSHSY and CDR2 SAAADI. The length of the CDR3 is 17 residues. Trimming took off 5 bases at V and 4 bases at J, with 23 bases between the two ends. The CDR3 sequence: CASSYYSGTEKGYGYTF. CDR3 in DNA: TGCGCCAGCAGTTATTATTCGGGAACAGAAAAAGGCTATGGCTACACCTTC.